The 6 T cell receptor beta chains below all came from one sample that was sequenced in a study of blood T cells in healthy people across ages. Primed by a sample-barcoded 5' primer and a J-beta primer mix, a second PCR proceeded for 7 to 11 cycles. Each CDR3 protein gets one entry after TCRdb re-called the 5' RACE reads with MiXCR. This sample carries roughly 1.9 million distinct CDR3 sequences, roughly 43% of them seen once, and the ten largest clones take roughly 23%. Sequencing was carried out using blood. Receptor source: a human donor in good health.

This clonotype was found a few times. The chain is built from TRBV12-3 or TRBV12-4 and TRBJ1-2; weak D call: TRBD1 (5 bases). The CDR3 sequence is 14 residues long. Deletions cut 0 bases from V and 8 bases from J, with 13 bases between. The CDR3 nucleotides read TGTGCCAGCAGTTTAGCTCCCAGGGCGTTGGGCTACACCTTC. Protein: CASSLAPRALGYTF.

This clonotype was seen only a few times. The V and J genes are TRBV5-1 and TRBJ2-1; TRBD2 aligns across 7 bases. The CDR3 has 15 amino acids. V shed 3 bases and J 7 bases; nucleotides not matched to a gene: 10. Per the germline V gene, CDR1 is SGHRS and CDR2 is YFSETQ. The CDR3 protein is CASSSGEGLWNEQFF. CDR3 bases: TGCGCCAGCAGCTCGGGGGAGGGACTCTGGAATGAGCAGTTCTTC.

The chain combines TRBV7-9 with TRBJ1-1, with 7 nucleotides matching TRBD1. The germline CDR1 and CDR2 sequences are SEHNR and FQNEAQ (reference sequence). The trim removed 6 bases at V and 1 base at J, leaving 20 bases unmatched. The CDR3 loop spans 19 amino acids. The CDR3 reads CASSLSPYRQGVRNTEAFF. CDR3 bases: TGTGCCAGCAGTTTGTCGCCCTACAGACAGGGTGTCAGGAACACTGAAGCTTTCTTT.

This clonotype showed up many times. This CDR3 reads CSALDRGPYEQYF. Here the CDR3 DNA reads TGCAGTGCCTTGGACAGAGGACCCTACGAGCAGTACTTC. The V and J genes are TRBV20-1 and TRBJ2-7; D might be TRBD1 (6 bases). Deletions cut 6 bases from V and 2 bases from J, with 14 bases between. This CDR3 region has 13 residues. CDR1 and CDR2 (germline): DFQATT, SNEGSKA (reference sequence).

The rearrangement joins TRBV14 to TRBJ2-5; D call uncertain. Germline V gene data show CDR1 as SGHDN and CDR2 as FVKESK. The germline V and J ends were trimmed by 1 base and 5 bases, with 11 bases remaining between them. CDR3 length equals 14 residues. DNA for the CDR3: TGTGCCAGCAGCCAAGTTCGGGTCCGGGAGACCCAGTACTTC. It is translated as CASSQVRVRETQYF.

This chain uses TRBV2 with TRBJ2-7; D gene ambiguous. The CDR3 sequence is 13 residues long. Germline CDR1 reads SNHLY; CDR2 reads FYNNEI. V was clipped by 1 base and J by 2 bases, with 6 bases between them. The CDR3 DNA sequence: TGTGCCAGCAGTGAAGGGAAGGCCTACGAGCAGTACTTC. Its protein product is CASSEGKAYEQYF.